The following is a T cell receptor beta chain sequence with its context. The antigen is unknown. The CDR3 has 15 residues. Trimming removed 4 bases from V and 0 bases from J; junction bases left unmatched: 3. Germline V lookup: CDR1 MGHRA, CDR2 YSYEKL. The data originate from a study of T cell repertoires in cytomegalovirus infection. Study details: In the study, CMV epitopes included recently identified HLA-C-restricted and well-studied HLA-B-restricted ones. Indications of both CMV infection and matching HLA type were provided by public TCR beta signatures. Whole-study findings and limits: Dominating the ex vivo response were TCR beta clonotypes that were CMV-specific and HLA-C-restricted. Identification of carriers of CMV plus the relevant HLA was achieved through cumulative public TCR beta family frequency.

TCRdb redid the calling of the reads with MiXCR, one entry per CDR3 protein. The sample has a few hundred thousand distinct CDR3 sequences; 40% are singletons. The genes are TRBV4-1 and TRBJ2-1, with 7 positions matching TRBD2. The sequence was obtained from a human donor in good health (CMV status not recorded). Some clones in this sample may be carry-over from other donors' samples. Sequencing used cultured PBMCs, obtained from culture after CMV antigen stimulation. In DNA form, the CDR3 reads TGCGCCAGCAGCCTCCGGGACTACTCCTACAATGAGCAGTTCTTC. Translating gives CASSLRDYSYNEQFF.